The 29 T cell receptor beta chains below were found in one sample sequenced in a study of cytomegalovirus exposure and HLA in healthy donors. Use of 60 Vbeta and 13 Jbeta primers characterized the PCR. The protocol was immunoSEQ multiplex PCR, while the TCRdb copy is restricted to in-frame clones and leaves out a portion. The repertoire holds approximately 150,000 clones, with about 76% as singletons. The sample consisted of PBMCs. The receptors derive from a woman between 40 and 55 years old in good health and CMV-seropositive.

The rearrangement joins TRBV7-9 to TRBJ2-3, with a possible D match to TRBD2 (5 bases). The CDR3 is made up of 13 amino acids. V lost 5 bases to trimming and J lost 4 bases, with 10 bases between them. The germline V gene has CDR1 SEHNR and CDR2 FQNEAQ (reference sequence). CDR3 sequence reads: CASSPGESDTQYF. The CDR3 bases are TGTGCCAGCAGCCCCGGGGAGTCAGATACGCAGTATTTT.

The V call is TRBV9, the J call TRBJ2-2; no clear D gene. V lost 0 bases and J 4 bases, leaving 7 bases between the germline ends. From germline, CDR1 is SGDLS and CDR2 YYNGEE. The CDR3 consists of 14 residues. CDR3 sequence (DNA): TGTGCCAGCAGCGTAGGTGAGGTCACCGGGGAGCTGTTTTTT. Its translation is CASSVGEVTGELFF.

J is TRBJ2-7 and V is TRBV19, with 7 bases aligning to TRBD2. From germline, CDR1 is LNHDA and CDR2 SQIVND (reference sequence). V was pared by 5 bases and J by 3 bases, with 4 bases of the junction left unmatched. This CDR3 has 13 amino acids. The CDR3 spells CASSARDYYEQYF. CDR3 nucleotides: TGTGCCAGTAGTGCCCGGGACTACTACGAGCAGTACTTC.

The chain couples TRBV6-8 to TRBJ2-5; 7 nucleotides agree with TRBD2. The better agreement between TRBJ2-7 and the DNA end casts doubt on the J call. Germline CDR1 and CDR2: MNHGY and SAAAGT. The CDR3 runs 13 residues. CDR3 coding DNA: TGTACCCAGGTCCGGCGGGACTACTACGAGCAGTACTTC. Translated: CTQVRRDYYEQYF.

The gene calls are TRBV29-1 and TRBJ2-5, with TRBD2 matching 13 bases. V lost 6 bases and J lost 5; bases outside the gene matches: 0. The CDR3 totals 12 residues. Per germline, CDR1 SQVTM and CDR2 ANQGSEA. DNA for the CDR3: TGCAGCGTACTAGCGGGAGGGGAGACCCAGTACTTC. Translation: CSVLAGGETQYF.

This rearrangement joins TRBV7-2 to TRBJ1-1; no firm D call. The V gene lost 2 bases and the J gene lost 0 bases, with 4 bases spanning the gap. The CDR3 spans 13 residues. Germline CDR1 is SGHTA and CDR2 is FQGNSA. For the CDR3, the DNA is TGTGCCAGCAGCTTAACGGTGAACACTGAAGCTTTCTTT. Amino acid sequence: CASSLTVNTEAFF.

The chain uses TRBV5-1 and TRBJ2-6; no definite D call. V was trimmed by 0 bases and J by 4 bases, leaving 8 bases between them. This CDR3 spans 15 amino acids. Germline CDR1 SGHRS, CDR2 YFSETQ. CDR3 in DNA: TGCGCCAGCAGCTTGGCCCGTCTGGGGGCCAACGTCCTGACTTTC. Amino acid sequence: CASSLARLGANVLTF.

This chain uses TRBV14 with TRBJ2-7; tentatively, D is TRBD2 (6 bases). Trimming left V 7 bases short and J 0 bases short, with 16 bases between. Germline V gene data show CDR1 as SGHDN and CDR2 as FVKESK. There are 15 residues in the CDR3. CDR3: CASTSGLSNSYEQYF. The CDR3 nucleotides are TGTGCCAGCACCTCAGGACTATCTAACTCCTACGAGCAGTACTTC.

The rearrangement joins TRBV2 to TRBJ1-2; D may be TRBD1 (6 bases). Germline V gene lookup returns CDR1 SNHLY and CDR2 FYNNEI. The length of the CDR3 is 13 residues. Trimming took 5 bases from V and 4 from J, leaving 11 bases between them. As DNA, the CDR3 is TGTGCCAGCAGTAGGACAGCAGGCTATGGCTACACCTTC. Amino acid sequence: CASSRTAGYGYTF.

V usage is TRBV27 and J usage is TRBJ2-7, with 7 positions matching TRBD2. V dropped 4 bases and J dropped 4; count of bases not matched to a gene: 4. From germline, CDR1 is MNHEY and CDR2 SMNVEV (reference sequence). The CDR3 contains 13 residues. In nucleotides, the CDR3 is TGTGCCAGCAGTTCGAGCGGGGTATACGAGCAGTACTTC. This codes for CASSSSGVYEQYF.

The rearrangement joins TRBV9 to TRBJ2-5, with 9 bases identical to TRBD1. The CDR3 covers 16 residues. Trimming at V came to 2 bases and at J to 1 base, leaving 6 bases not matched to a gene. Germline V gene sequence: CDR1 SGDLS, CDR2 YYNGEE. CDR3 sequence reads: CASSVATGGGQETQYF. In nucleotides, the CDR3 is TGTGCCAGCAGCGTGGCGACAGGGGGGGGCCAAGAGACCCAGTACTTC.

The chain links TRBV19 to TRBJ2-3; 7 bases fit TRBD2. Per germline, CDR1 LNHDA and CDR2 SQIVND (reference sequence). V lost 7 bases and J lost 4; bases outside the gene matches: 8. This CDR3 has 14 amino acids. This chain's CDR3 is CASTLGRAPDTQYF. In DNA form, the CDR3 reads TGTGCCAGTACGCTGGGGAGGGCCCCAGATACGCAGTATTTT.

The count of this clone is one. V usage is TRBV5-1 and J usage is TRBJ2-4; 10 nucleotides line up with TRBD1. Looked up from germline, CDR1 is SGHRS and CDR2 is YFSETQ. The CDR3 covers 17 residues. J was trimmed by 6 bases and V by 2 bases; bases with no gene match: 11. The CDR3 region is CASSFSPGTGEGNIQYF. DNA for the CDR3: TGCGCCAGCAGCTTTTCCCCCGGGACAGGGGAAGGAAACATTCAGTACTTC. The whole variable domain, filled in from reference TRBV5-1 and TRBJ2-4, reads KAGVTQTPRYLIKTRGQQVTLSCSPISGHRSVSWYQQTPGQGLQFLFEYFSETQRNKGNFPGRFSGRQFSNSRSEMNVSTLELGDSALYLCASSFSPGTGEGNIQYFGAGTRLSVL.

The CDR3 spells CASKVAVLNIQYF. The CDR3 region has the DNA TGTGCCAGCAAAGTGGCGGTTTTGAACATTCAGTACTTC. This chain joins TRBV2 and TRBJ2-4; D unresolved. The CDR3 contains 13 residues. Germline-derived CDR1 and CDR2 are SNHLY and FYNNEI. The V end lost 7 bases, the J end lost 7 bases, and 14 bases lay between the germline ends.

The chain combines TRBV27 with TRBJ2-7, with TRBD2 as a possible D gene (5 bases). Germline V gene data show CDR1 as MNHEY and CDR2 as SMNVEV (reference sequence). V gave up 6 bases and J gave up 3 bases, with 18 bases separating them. This CDR3 is 15 amino acids long. This CDR3 reads CASSHRGMVDYEQYF. In nucleotides, the CDR3 is TGTGCCAGCAGCCATAGAGGGATGGTGGACTACGAGCAGTACTTC.

The chain has TRBV19 and TRBJ1-2; 12 bases agree with TRBD1. Germline V gives CDR1 LNHDA, CDR2 SQIVND (reference sequence). The CDR3 is 16 amino acids. Trimming removed 6 bases from V and 3 bases from J; junction bases left unmatched: 8. The CDR3, as DNA: TGTGCCAGTAGCCCGGGACAGGGGGCGCGTGACTATGGCTACACCTTC. Translating gives CASSPGQGARDYGYTF.

CDR3 region: CASSNGGANYGYTF. CDR3 DNA sequence: TGTGCCAGCAGCAATGGGGGGGCTAACTATGGCTACACCTTC. V usage is TRBV28 and J usage is TRBJ1-2; tentative D call: TRBD1 (5 bases). The ends were cut back, 6 bases at V and 0 bases at J, with 11 bases in the middle. Germline CDR1 reads MDHEN; CDR2 reads SYDVKM. CDR3 length: 14 residues.

The chain uses TRBV27 and TRBJ2-2, with TRBD2 matching 12 bases. Germline values: CDR1 MNHEY, CDR2 SMNVEV (reference sequence). J lost 5 bases, V lost 6 bases, and 10 bases had no gene match. The CDR3 is 17 amino acids. CDR3 amino acids: CASSDTSGGFITGELFF. CDR3 coding DNA: TGTGCCAGCAGCGACACTAGCGGGGGGTTTATTACCGGGGAGCTGTTTTTT.

The chain joins TRBV7-9 to TRBJ2-2; D unresolved. Trimming took 0 bases from V and 8 from J, leaving 4 bases between them. Looked up from germline, CDR1 is SEHNR and CDR2 is FQNEAQ (reference sequence). The CDR3 contains 12 residues. CDR3 sequence: CASSLAQGELFF. In DNA form, the CDR3 reads TGTGCCAGCAGCTTAGCACAGGGGGAGCTGTTTTTT.

The chain links TRBV5-1 to TRBJ2-2, with D perhaps matching TRBD2 (6 bases). V was pared by 2 bases and J by 4 bases, with 12 bases between. The germline CDR1 and CDR2 sequences are SGHRS and YFSETQ. This CDR3 has 15 residues. CDR3 residues: CASSLRLVGTGELFF. The CDR3, as DNA: TGCGCCAGCAGCTTACGACTAGTAGGCACCGGGGAGCTGTTTTTT.

This clone occurred once. The chain couples TRBV6-5 to TRBJ2-2; unclear D gene. The CDR3 totals 14 residues. Trimming took off 2 bases at V and 6 bases at J, with 10 bases between the two ends. Germline V CDR1 and CDR2: MNHEY, SVGAGI. The CDR3 protein is CASSYQGEAGELFF. DNA of the CDR3: TGTGCCAGCAGTTACCAAGGAGAAGCCGGGGAGCTGTTTTTT.

The J gene is TRBJ2-1, the V gene TRBV6-5; D gene unclear. V shed 4 bases and J shed 0 bases, with 13 bases lying between them. CDR1 and CDR2 from the germline V gene are MNHEY and SVGAGI. CDR3 length: 16 amino acids. The CDR3 protein is CASSSRVAASYNEQFF. The CDR3 coding sequence is TGTGCCAGCAGTTCCCGAGTTGCGGCCTCCTACAATGAGCAGTTCTTC.

The chain recombines TRBV7-9 with TRBJ1-1; no firm D call. The CDR3 contains 14 residues. The V and J ends lost 5 bases and 6 bases respectively, with 16 bases between them. CDR1 and CDR2 from the germline V gene are SEHNR and FQNEAQ (reference sequence). CDR3 protein: CASSPPFLAAEAFF. CDR3 in DNA: TGTGCCAGCAGCCCTCCATTTCTGGCGGCTGAAGCTTTCTTT.

This clone was seen more than once but under ten times. The chain employs TRBV7-2 and TRBJ2-7; possibly TRBD2 for D (6 bases). The CDR3 loop spans 15 amino acids. Trimming took 5 bases from V and 2 from J, leaving 16 bases between them. The germline CDR1 and CDR2 sequences are SGHTA and FQGNSA. CDR3 DNA sequence: TGTGCCAGCAGCCCCCCCGCTAGCGCCGCCTACGAGCAGTACTTC. It translates to CASSPPASAAYEQYF.

This clone turned up a few times. The rearrangement joins TRBV6-6 to TRBJ1-1; D remains ambiguous. There are 14 residues in the CDR3. Per the germline V gene, CDR1 is MNHNY and CDR2 is SVGAGI (reference sequence). V lost 1 base and J lost 4, with 10 bases in between. CDR3 DNA: TGTGCCAGCAGTTACTTCGAGGGAAGCACTGAAGCTTTCTTT. Translated, it gives CASSYFEGSTEAFF.

V gene TRBV6-5 combines with J gene TRBJ2-5, with TRBD1 matching 12 bases. The J call could be wrong; TRBJ2-7 is a better fit for the DNA end. CDR1 and CDR2 (germline): MNHEY, SVGAGI. CDR3 length: 15 residues. The CDR3 reads CASSYRDRGHYEQYF. CDR3 bases: TGTGCCAGCAGTTATCGGGACAGGGGGCACTACGAGCAGTACTTC.

This chain uses TRBV5-4 with TRBJ2-2; D is possibly TRBD2 (6 bases). V was cut by 4 bases and J by 2 bases, with 12 bases left in between. CDR3 size: 15 residues. The germline CDR1 and CDR2 sequences are SGHNT and YYREEE (reference sequence). This CDR3 reads CASSRDFSNTGELFF. CDR3 bases: TGTGCCAGCAGCAGGGACTTCTCAAACACCGGGGAGCTGTTTTTT.

The V and J genes are TRBV7-2 and TRBJ1-2, with 7 bases identical to TRBD1. The length of the CDR3 is 12 residues. Per the germline V gene, CDR1 is SGHTA and CDR2 is FQGNSA. The junction had 6 bases not matched to a gene; V was cut back by 6 bases and J by 8 bases. DNA of the CDR3: TGTGCCAGCAGGCGACAGGGAGAAGGCTACACCTTC. It is translated as CASRRQGEGYTF.

V gene TRBV2 combines with J gene TRBJ1-3, with 8 nucleotides matching TRBD1. The germline CDR1 and CDR2 sequences are SNHLY and FYNNEI. V was clipped by 7 bases and J by 0 bases; unmatched bases: 11. The CDR3 is 17 residues long. The CDR3 DNA reads TGTGCCAGCATTTGGACAGGGAGGATAAGCTCTGGAAACACCATATATTTT. This gives the protein CASIWTGRISSGNTIYF.